The rows below give T cell receptor beta chains drawn from one sample of a study of T-cell reconstitution after alpha-beta-depleted transplantation in children. Each CDR3 protein is one row after TCRdb ran MiXCR on the PCR reads. Among about 580,000 distinct CDR3 sequences listed, roughly 30% were seen once. Here the sequenced sample was PBMCs, taken before TCRalphabeta/CD19-depleted stem cell transplant. These receptors were obtained from a boy less than two years old with Wiskott-Aldrich syndrome, due to receive a stem cell transplant. The CDR3 runs from the conserved cysteine through the conserved F or W. Fields, in order: V gene, clone size, D gene, J gene, CDR3 DNA, CDR3 protein. A D gene is named only where the DNA matches it firmly. Not all rows give a size; the values are once, few, many and, for expanded clones, a class.

TRBV25-1,NA,NA,TRBJ2-7,TGTGCCAGCAGTGATTCCAGGGCCCTTGGGCAGCCTAGCTTGAAGTTTGAGCAGTACTTC,CASSDSRALGQPSLKFEQYF
TRBV20-1,few,NA,TRBJ2-5,TGCAGTGCTAGTCTGAGTGGGAGGTTTGGGACCCAGTACTTC,CSASLSGRFGTQYF
TRBV4-1,NA,NA,TRBJ1-1,TGCGCCAGCAGCCCGAAAAAAATTTTGGCAGGGATGAACACTGAAGCTTTCTTT,CASSPKKILAGMNTEAFF
TRBV9,few,NA,TRBJ2-7,TGTGCCAGCAGCGTAGGCCCTCAGGGTTACCACGAGCAGTACTTC,CASSVGPQGYHEQYF
TRBV9,few,TRBD2,TRBJ2-2,TGTGCCAGCAATGGGAGGGGCGACACCGGGGAGCTGTTTTTT,CASNGRGDTGELFF
TRBV10-3,NA,NA,TRBJ1-2,TGTGCCATCAGTCCCGGACAAATTGGCTACACCTTC,CAISPGQIGYTF
TRBV10-3,NA,TRBD1,TRBJ1-5,TGTGCCACTCAACAGGGGTTTGGTCAGCCCCAGCATTTT,CATQQGFGQPQHF
TRBV9,few,TRBD2,TRBJ2-1,TGTGCCAGCAGCCCCCGGTTGGCTAGCGGGAGCAATGAGCAGTTCTTC,CASSPRLASGSNEQFF
TRBV20-1,few,TRBD1,TRBJ2-2,TGCAGTGCTCGACAGGGGAACACCGGGGAGCTGTTTTTT,CSARQGNTGELFF
TRBV24-1,NA,NA,TRBJ1-2,TGTGCCACCAGTGATTTGCGGGGCTACACCTTC,CATSDLRGYTF
TRBV20-1,NA,NA,TRBJ2-2,TGCAGTGCTAGAGACCTAGGCCCGAACACCGGGGAGCTGTTTTTT,CSARDLGPNTGELFF
TRBV10-3,few,NA,TRBJ1-2,TGTGCCATCAGCCGGGACACCCTTTCTAACTATGGCTACACCTTC,CAISRDTLSNYGYTF
TRBV27,NA,TRBD2,TRBJ2-2,TGTGCCAGCAGTTCCCACCCACTAGCGGGATACACCGGGGAGCTGTTTTTT,CASSSHPLAGYTGELFF
TRBV5-1,NA,TRBD2,TRBJ2-7,TGCGCCAGCAGCTTGTCTAGCGGGAGGGTTCCCTACGAGCAGTACTTC,CASSLSSGRVPYEQYF
TRBV7-9,few,NA,TRBJ2-7,TGTGCCAGCAGCCTCACTTTAGGAGGCTCCTACGAGCAGTACTTC,CASSLTLGGSYEQYF
TRBV12-3/TRBV12-4,few,TRBD1,TRBJ1-4,TGTGCCAGCAGTAAGACAGGGGAGGGTGAAAAACTGTTTTTT,CASSKTGEGEKLFF
TRBV10-2,few,NA,TRBJ1-3,TGCGCCAGCAGTGAGTCACGGCCCCTATACTCTGGAAACACCATATATTTT,CASSESRPLYSGNTIYF
TRBV27,few,TRBD2,TRBJ2-7,TGTGCCAGCAGGAGGACTAGCCGGAACTCCTACGAGCAGTACTTC,CASRRTSRNSYEQYF
TRBV5-1,NA,NA,TRBJ1-2,TGCGCCAGCAGCTTCTTCGTAGGGGGGGATGGCTACACCTTC,CASSFFVGGDGYTF
TRBV10-3,few,TRBD2,TRBJ2-1,TGTGCCATCAGTGATAGGACTAGCGGGCGCCTCTCCTACAATGAGCAGTTCTTC,CAISDRTSGRLSYNEQFF
TRBV5-1,NA,TRBD1,TRBJ2-7,TGCGCCAGCAGCTTGGCCGGGACAGGGATGTACGAGCAGTACTTC,CASSLAGTGMYEQYF
TRBV4-1,few,NA,TRBJ2-7,TGCGCCAGCAGCCAAGATTATTTTGCCTACCGAGGAAGCGATGCCTACGAGCAGTACTTC,CASSQDYFAYRGSDAYEQYF
TRBV5-1,NA,TRBD2,TRBJ2-5,TGCGCCAGCAGCAAGACTAGCGGGGCCCTACAAGAGACCCAGTACTTC,CASSKTSGALQETQYF
TRBV20-1,NA,TRBD2,TRBJ2-3,TGCAGTGCTAGGATACTAGCGTCTAGCACAGATACGCAGTATTTT,CSARILASSTDTQYF
TRBV27,few,NA,TRBJ2-2,TGTGCCAGCAAACGGGAGTGGGGCACCGGGGAGCTGTTTTTT,CASKREWGTGELFF
TRBV14,few,NA,TRBJ2-4,TGTGCCAGCAGCCAAGCTGGGGACATTCAGTACTTC,CASSQAGDIQYF
TRBV11-2,NA,NA,TRBJ2-1,TGTGCCAGCAGCCCCCTGGGGAGCCACGAAAAGTACTACTCCTACAATGAGCAGTTCTTC,CASSPLGSHEKYYSYNEQFF
TRBV6-5,NA,TRBD1,TRBJ2-5,TGTGCCAGCAGTTCTCCGGGACAGGGCGTTAAAGAGACCCAGTACTTC,CASSSPGQGVKETQYF
TRBV18,NA,NA,TRBJ1-1,TGTGCCAGCTCATCGAACTCAGTTAGGGGCGCGGGCACTGAAGCTTTCTTT,CASSSNSVRGAGTEAFF
TRBV20-1,NA,TRBD2,TRBJ2-3,TGCAGTGCTAGAGAACTAGCGGGAGTCTCACCTAGCACAGATACGCAGTATTTT,CSARELAGVSPSTDTQYF
TRBV12-3/TRBV12-4,NA,NA,TRBJ2-1,TGTGCCAGCAGCCCTCGTCATGAGCAGTTCTTC,CASSPRHEQFF
TRBV18,NA,TRBD1,TRBJ2-4,TGTGCCAGCTCACTTCCAACAGGGGGGATTCAGTACTTC,CASSLPTGGIQYF
TRBV4-1,NA,NA,TRBJ2-3,TGCGCCAGCAGCCAAGATCAAGCGGGCCGAGATACGCAGTATTTT,CASSQDQAGRDTQYF
TRBV5-1,NA,TRBD1,TRBJ2-5,TGCGCCAGCAGCTTGGAGGGGACAGAACAAGAGACCCAGTACTTC,CASSLEGTEQETQYF
TRBV29-1,NA,TRBD2,TRBJ2-1,TGCAGCGTACGGACTAGCGGGTTTGACAATGAGCAGTTCTTC,CSVRTSGFDNEQFF
TRBV5-1,few,TRBD2,TRBJ2-1,TGCGCCAGCAGCTTGGCCCAGCTAGCGGGAGCCGCCTACAATGAGCAGTTCTTC,CASSLAQLAGAAYNEQFF
TRBV27,NA,TRBD2,TRBJ2-1,TGTGCCAGCAGAAACGTCGGACTAGCGGGAGTTTTTAGTGAGCAGTTCTTC,CASRNVGLAGVFSEQFF
TRBV5-1,few,NA,TRBJ2-7,TGCGCCAGCGCCAATGACAGAGACGAGCAGTACTTC,CASANDRDEQYF
TRBV20-1,NA,NA,TRBJ2-6,TGCAGTGCTAGCAGGGGCCCTGGGGCCAACGTCCTGACTTTC,CSASRGPGANVLTF
TRBV20-1,NA,NA,TRBJ2-2,TGCAGTGCTAGAAGCTCCAGGGGTGACACCGGGGAGCTGTTTTTT,CSARSSRGDTGELFF
TRBV20-1,NA,NA,TRBJ2-1,TGCAGTGCTCGTCTCCTAGCGTTCAATGAGCAGTTCTTC,CSARLLAFNEQFF
TRBV6-1,few,NA,TRBJ2-1,TGTGCCAGCAGTGTTCATAGCTCCTACAATGAGCAGTTCTTC,CASSVHSSYNEQFF
TRBV19,NA,TRBD1,TRBJ1-5,TGTGCCAGTAGCGAGAGACAGGGGTTAAGTCAGCCCCAGCATTTT,CASSERQGLSQPQHF
TRBV28,NA,TRBD2,TRBJ2-7,TGTGCCAGCACTGTAAGGCGGGAGGTACCCTCCCACGAGCAGTACTTC,CASTVRREVPSHEQYF
TRBV10-3,NA,NA,TRBJ1-1,TGTGCCATCAGCGACCTGGCGGGCAGTGAAGCTTTCTTT,CAISDLAGSEAFF
TRBV5-1,many,NA,TRBJ2-1,TGTGCCAGCAGCTTTTACAATGAGCAGTTCTTC,CASSFYNEQFF
TRBV7-9,NA,NA,TRBJ2-3,TGTGCCAGCAGCTTCGGCAGGGGGGAAAGGTCAGATACGCAGTATTTT,CASSFGRGERSDTQYF
TRBV7-2,NA,NA,TRBJ2-5,TGTGCCAGCAGCTTAGGCGGACAGCCCCTGAGGGAGACCCAGTACTTC,CASSLGGQPLRETQYF
TRBV6-5,few,TRBD1,TRBJ1-2,TGTGCCAGCAGTTGGGACAGAGAATCTGGCTACACCTTC,CASSWDRESGYTF
TRBV5-1,many,NA,TRBJ1-2,TGCGCCAGCAGCTTGAGGACACCTAACTATGGCTACACCTTC,CASSLRTPNYGYTF
TRBV12-3/TRBV12-4,few,TRBD1,TRBJ2-3,TGTGCCAGTACACGACAGGGAACAGATACGCAGTATTTT,CASTRQGTDTQYF
TRBV12-3/TRBV12-4,NA,TRBD2,TRBJ2-7,TGTGCCAGCAGAAAAGGACTAGCGGGAGAGGAGCAGTACTTC,CASRKGLAGEEQYF
TRBV5-1,many,NA,TRBJ2-4,TGCGCCAGCAGCTTGGATAGGGGGGGAAACATTCAGTACTTC,CASSLDRGGNIQYF
TRBV19,NA,NA,TRBJ2-3,TGTGCCAGTATCCGAAACCCTCTTGAGACAGATACGCAGTATTTT,CASIRNPLETDTQYF
TRBV10-3,NA,TRBD2,TRBJ2-1,TGTGCCATCAGAAAGACTAGCGGGAGTACGGATGAGCAGTTCTTC,CAIRKTSGSTDEQFF
TRBV5-1,NA,NA,TRBJ1-3,TGCGCCAGCAGTCTCATCCCAACAGCTATCTCTGGAAACACCATATATTTT,CASSLIPTAISGNTIYF
TRBV20-1,NA,NA,TRBJ2-5,TGCAGTGCTAGCGGCGAGCAAGAGACCCAGTACTTC,CSASGEQETQYF